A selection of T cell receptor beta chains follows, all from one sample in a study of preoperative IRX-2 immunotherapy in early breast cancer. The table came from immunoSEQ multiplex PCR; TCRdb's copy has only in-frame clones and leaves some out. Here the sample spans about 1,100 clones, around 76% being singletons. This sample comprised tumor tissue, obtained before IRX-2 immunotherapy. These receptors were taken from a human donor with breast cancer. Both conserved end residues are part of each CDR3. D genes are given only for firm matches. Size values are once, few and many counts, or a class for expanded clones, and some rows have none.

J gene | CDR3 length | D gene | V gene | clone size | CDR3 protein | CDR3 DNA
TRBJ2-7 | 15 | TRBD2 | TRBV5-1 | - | CASSTLAAQTSEQYF | TGCGCCAGCAGCACACTAGCGGCCCAAACTTCCGAGCAGTACTTC
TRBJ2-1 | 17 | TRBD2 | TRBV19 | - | CASTPQWGQRGFYEQFF | TGTGCCAGTACCCCCCAATGGGGCCAGCGGGGCTTCTATGAGCAGTTCTTC
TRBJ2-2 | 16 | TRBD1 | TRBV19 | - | CASSIGQGANTGELFF | TGTGCCAGTAGTATAGGACAGGGGGCGAACACCGGGGAGCTGTTTTTT
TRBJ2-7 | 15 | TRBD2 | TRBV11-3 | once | CASSHLTAGGYEQYF | TGTGCCAGCAGCCACTTAACTGCGGGGGGATACGAGCAGTACTTC
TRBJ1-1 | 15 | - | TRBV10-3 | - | CAISESEGSETEAFF | TGTGCCATCAGTGAGTCGGAGGGGAGTGAGACTGAAGCTTTCTTT
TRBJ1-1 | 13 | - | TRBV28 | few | CASSLPGDTEAFF | TGTGCCAGCAGTCTACCAGGGGACACTGAAGCTTTCTTT